This TCR beta chain stems from a study of monozygotic twins with inflammatory bowel disease. From whole blood, total RNA was isolated without any sorting of T cells. The germline V gene encodes CDR1 KGHDR and CDR2 SFDVKD. This CDR3 comprises 17 residues. General observations from the study: With others, IBD patients shared fewer clonotypes than healthy twins did, especially with disease activity. A distinction between different T cell subtypes was not possible.

In the case of this clonotype: Its antigen remains unknown.

UMIs that included a 6-nucleotide sample barcode were added by template switching, which took place during cDNA synthesis. With the 5' RACE reads reprocessed, TCRdb shows one record per CDR3 protein and no DNA. The data show approximately 160,000 distinct CDR3 sequences, and the top ten clones hold under 3.5%. This rearrangement joins TRBV24-1 to TRBJ1-5; TCRdb's D gene call, TRBD1, goes unchecked for lack of DNA. The specimen was blood. This sequence originates from a human donor with ulcerative colitis or Crohn's disease, or a healthy co-twin of an affected twin (not recorded which). CDR3 amino acids: CATSDSRAGASNQPQHF.